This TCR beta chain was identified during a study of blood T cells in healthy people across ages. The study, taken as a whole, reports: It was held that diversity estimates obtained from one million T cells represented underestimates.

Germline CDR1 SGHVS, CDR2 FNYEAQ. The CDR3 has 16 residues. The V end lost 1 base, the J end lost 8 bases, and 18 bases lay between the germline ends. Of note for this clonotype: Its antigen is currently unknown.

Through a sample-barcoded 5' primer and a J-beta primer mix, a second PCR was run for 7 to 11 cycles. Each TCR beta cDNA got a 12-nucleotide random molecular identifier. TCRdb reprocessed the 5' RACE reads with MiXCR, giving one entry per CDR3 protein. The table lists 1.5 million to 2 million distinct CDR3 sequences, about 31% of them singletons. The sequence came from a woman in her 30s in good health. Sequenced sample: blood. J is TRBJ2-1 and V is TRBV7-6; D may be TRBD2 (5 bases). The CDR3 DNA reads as TGTGCCAGCAGCTTAGGGAACTGGTTGTCCGGGGATGAGCAGTTCTTC. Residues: CASSLGNWLSGDEQFF.